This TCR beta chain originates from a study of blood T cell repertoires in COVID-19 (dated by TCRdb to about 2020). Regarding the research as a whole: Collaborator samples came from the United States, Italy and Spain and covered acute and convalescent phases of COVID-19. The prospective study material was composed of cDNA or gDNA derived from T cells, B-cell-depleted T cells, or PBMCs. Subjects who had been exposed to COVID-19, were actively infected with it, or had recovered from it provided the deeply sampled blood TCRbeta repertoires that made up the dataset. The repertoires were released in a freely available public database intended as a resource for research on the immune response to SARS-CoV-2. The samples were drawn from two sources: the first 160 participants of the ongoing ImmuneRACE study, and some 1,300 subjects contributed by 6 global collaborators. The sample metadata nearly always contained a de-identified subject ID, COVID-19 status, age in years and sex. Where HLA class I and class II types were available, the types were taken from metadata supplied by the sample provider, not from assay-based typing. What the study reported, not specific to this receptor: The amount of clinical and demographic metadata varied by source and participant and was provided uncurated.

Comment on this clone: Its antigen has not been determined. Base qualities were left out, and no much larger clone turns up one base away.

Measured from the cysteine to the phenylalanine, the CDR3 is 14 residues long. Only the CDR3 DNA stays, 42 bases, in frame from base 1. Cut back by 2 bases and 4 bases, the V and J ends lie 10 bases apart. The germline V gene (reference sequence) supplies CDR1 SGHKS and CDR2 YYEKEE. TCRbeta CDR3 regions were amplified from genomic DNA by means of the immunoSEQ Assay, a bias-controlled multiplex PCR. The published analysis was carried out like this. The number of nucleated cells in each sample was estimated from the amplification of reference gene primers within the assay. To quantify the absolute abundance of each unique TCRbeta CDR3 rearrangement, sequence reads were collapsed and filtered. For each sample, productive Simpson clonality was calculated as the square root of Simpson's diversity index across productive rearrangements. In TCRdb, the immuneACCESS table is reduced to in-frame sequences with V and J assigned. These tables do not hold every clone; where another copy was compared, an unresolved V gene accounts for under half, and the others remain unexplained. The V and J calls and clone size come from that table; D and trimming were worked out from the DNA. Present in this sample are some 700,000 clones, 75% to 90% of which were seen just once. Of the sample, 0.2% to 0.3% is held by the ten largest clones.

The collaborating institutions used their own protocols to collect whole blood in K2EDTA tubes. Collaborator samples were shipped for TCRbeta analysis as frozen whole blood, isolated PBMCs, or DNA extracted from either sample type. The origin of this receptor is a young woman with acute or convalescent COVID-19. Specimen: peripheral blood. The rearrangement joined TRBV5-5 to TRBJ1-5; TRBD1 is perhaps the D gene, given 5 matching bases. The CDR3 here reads CASSLVAGNQPQHF. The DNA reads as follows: TGTGCCAGCAGCTTAGTGGCAGGGAATCAGCCCCAGCATTTT.